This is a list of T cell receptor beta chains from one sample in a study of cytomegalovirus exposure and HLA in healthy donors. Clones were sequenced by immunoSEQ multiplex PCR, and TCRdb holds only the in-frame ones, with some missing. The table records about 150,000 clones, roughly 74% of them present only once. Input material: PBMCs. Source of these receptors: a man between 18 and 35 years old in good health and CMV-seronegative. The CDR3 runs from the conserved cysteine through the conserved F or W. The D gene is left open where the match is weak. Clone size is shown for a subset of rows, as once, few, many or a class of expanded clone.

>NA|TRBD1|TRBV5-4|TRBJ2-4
CASSLGGRGTGVNIQYF
TGTGCCAGCAGCTTGGGGGGGCGGGGGACAGGGGTAAACATTCAGTACTTC
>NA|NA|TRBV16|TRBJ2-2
CASSQSPGGVNTGELFF
TGTGCCAGCAGCCAATCCCCCGGGGGAGTGAACACCGGGGAGCTGTTTTTT
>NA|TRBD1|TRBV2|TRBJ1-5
CALGTGTQPQHF
TGTGCCCTCGGGACAGGGACTCAGCCCCAGCATTTT
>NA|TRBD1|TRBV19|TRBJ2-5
CASSTDREETQYF
TGTGCCAGTAGTACCGACAGGGAAGAGACCCAGTACTTC
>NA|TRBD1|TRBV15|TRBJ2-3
CATSRDKGLGQGETDTQYF
TGTGCCACCAGCAGAGATAAGGGTCTGGGACAGGGGGAAACAGATACGCAGTATTTT
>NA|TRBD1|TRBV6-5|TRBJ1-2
CASSWTGGFDGYTF
TGTGCCAGCAGTTGGACAGGGGGCTTTGATGGCTACACCTTC
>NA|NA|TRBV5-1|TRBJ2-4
CASSVGHLAKNIQYF
TGCGCCAGCAGCGTCGGACACCTAGCCAAAAACATTCAGTACTTC
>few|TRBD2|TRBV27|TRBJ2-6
CASSPGTLSAGAGANVLTF
TGTGCCAGCAGCCCTGGGACTTTAAGCGCGGGAGCTGGGGCCAACGTCCTGACTTTC
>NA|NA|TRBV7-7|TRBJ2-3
CASSPLTGGHGDTQYF
TGTGCTAGCAGCCCCCTAACGGGGGGCCACGGAGATACGCAGTATTTT
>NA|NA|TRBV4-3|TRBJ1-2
CASSQVDSRVDGYTF
TGCGCCAGCAGCCAAGTTGACAGTAGGGTCGATGGCTACACCTTC
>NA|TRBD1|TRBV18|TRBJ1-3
CASSPTGAYGNTIYF
TGTGCCAGCTCACCAACAGGGGCGTATGGAAACACCATATATTTT
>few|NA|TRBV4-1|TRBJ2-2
CASSHLLGGTGELFF
TGCGCCAGCAGCCACCTTCTAGGGGGAACCGGGGAGCTGTTTTTT
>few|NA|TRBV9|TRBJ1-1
CASSVYGGPDTEAFF
TGTGCCAGCAGCGTATACGGGGGGCCGGACACTGAAGCTTTCTTT
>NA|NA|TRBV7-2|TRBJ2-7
CASSFFRGYEQYF
TGTGCCAGCAGCTTTTTTCGGGGCTACGAGCAGTACTTC
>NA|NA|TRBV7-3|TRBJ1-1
CASGFRTTNTEAFF
TGTGCCAGCGGCTTCAGGACTACGAACACTGAAGCTTTCTTT
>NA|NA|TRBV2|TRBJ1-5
CASSEEGRNQPQHF
TGTGCCAGCAGTGAGGAGGGAAGGAATCAGCCCCAGCATTTT
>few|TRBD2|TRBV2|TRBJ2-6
CASSTNNAGGPSSGANVLTF
TGTGCCAGCTCGACAAACAACGCGGGGGGCCCAAGCTCTGGGGCCAACGTCCTGACTTTC
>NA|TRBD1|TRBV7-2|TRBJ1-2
CASSQLRTGTGDYGYTF
TGTGCCAGCAGCCAACTTCGGACAGGGACAGGAGACTATGGCTACACCTTC
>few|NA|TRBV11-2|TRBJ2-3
CASSSFRGTDTQYF
TGTGCCAGCAGCTCGTTCCGCGGCACAGATACGCAGTATTTT
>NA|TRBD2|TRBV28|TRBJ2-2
CASSKAGGATGELFF
TGTGCCAGCAGTAAAGCGGGGGGGGCAACCGGGGAGCTGTTTTTT